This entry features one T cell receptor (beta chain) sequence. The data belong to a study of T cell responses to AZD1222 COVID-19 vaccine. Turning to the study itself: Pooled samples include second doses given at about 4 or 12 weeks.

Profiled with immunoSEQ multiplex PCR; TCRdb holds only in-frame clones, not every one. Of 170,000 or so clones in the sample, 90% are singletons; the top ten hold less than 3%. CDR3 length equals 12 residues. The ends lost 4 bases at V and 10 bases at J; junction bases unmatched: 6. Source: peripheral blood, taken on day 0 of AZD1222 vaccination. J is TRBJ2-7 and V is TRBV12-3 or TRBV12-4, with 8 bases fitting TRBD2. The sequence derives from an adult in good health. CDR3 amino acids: CASSSLGGVQYF. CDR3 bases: TGTGCCAGCAGTTCTCTCGGGGGGGTCCAGTACTTC.